Detailed here is one TCR beta chain. Antigen unknown. This specimen comes from a study of OX40 agonist ivuxolimab in advanced cancers. Study context: Patients were roughly 81% male with ages roughly 23 to 90, mean 60. Partial responses were recorded for three patients, including one with hepatocellular carcinoma and two with cutaneous melanoma.

Profiling relied on immunoSEQ multiplex PCR, and the TCRdb table lists in-frame clones only, not all of them. Of around 50,000 clones detected, 80% to 90% appear once; the ten largest clones hold roughly 11%. Study-wide points: The CD4+ and CD8+ T cells in the blood had expanded clonally by week 6 at 0.1 to 3.0 mg/kg.

Autoimmune disease history or systemic immunosuppression disqualified patients. Germline CDR1 is MDHEN and CDR2 is SYDVKM. This CDR3 comprises 16 residues. V was clipped by 1 base and J by 4 bases, with 13 bases between them. V gene TRBV28 combines with J gene TRBJ1-4; unclear D gene. The sequenced sample was CD4+ or CD8+ T cells sorted from blood, obtained in a trial of the OX40 agonist ivuxolimab. This receptor was taken from an adult with an advanced solid tumor such as melanoma, head and neck, liver or kidney cancer. CDR3 sequence: CASSLSADGHNEKLFF. CDR3 DNA: TGTGCCAGCAGTTTATCCGCAGACGGTCATAATGAAAAACTGTTTTTT.